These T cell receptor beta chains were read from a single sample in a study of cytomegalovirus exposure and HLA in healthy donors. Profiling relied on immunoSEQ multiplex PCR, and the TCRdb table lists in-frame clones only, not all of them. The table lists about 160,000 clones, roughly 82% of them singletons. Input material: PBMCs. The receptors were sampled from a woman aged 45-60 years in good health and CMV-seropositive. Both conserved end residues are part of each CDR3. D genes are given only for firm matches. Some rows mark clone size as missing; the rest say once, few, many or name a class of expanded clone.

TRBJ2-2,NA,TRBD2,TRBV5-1,CATRGTSGRASGELFF,TGCGCCACCCGTGGGACTAGCGGGAGGGCCTCCGGGGAGCTGTTTTTT
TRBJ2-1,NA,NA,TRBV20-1,CSAILSYEQFF,TGCAGTGCTATCCTATCATATGAGCAGTTCTTC
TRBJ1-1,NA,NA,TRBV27,CASSLPFRRIEAFF,TGTGCCAGCAGTTTGCCCTTCAGGAGGATTGAAGCTTTCTTT
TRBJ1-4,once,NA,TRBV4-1,CASSQGGFNEKLFF,TGCGCCAGCAGCCAGGGAGGGTTTAATGAAAAACTGTTTTTT
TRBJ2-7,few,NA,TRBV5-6,CASSSGVRSSYEQYF,TGTGCCAGCAGCTCGGGGGTCAGGAGCTCCTACGAGCAGTACTTC
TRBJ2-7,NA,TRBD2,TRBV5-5,CASSLAGLAGPYEQYF,TGTGCCAGCAGCTTGGCGGGGCTAGCGGGGCCCTACGAGCAGTACTTC
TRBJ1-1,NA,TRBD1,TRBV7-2,CASSPRDSLNTEAFF,TGTGCCAGCAGCCCGAGGGACAGTCTGAACACTGAAGCTTTCTTT
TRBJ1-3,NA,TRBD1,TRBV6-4,CASSFPGQVRLGAGNTIYF,TGTGCCAGCAGTTTCCCGGGACAGGTGAGGTTGGGGGCTGGAAACACCATATATTTT
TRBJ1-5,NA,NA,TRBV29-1,CSVVLRPGQPQHF,TGCAGCGTTGTCCTCAGACCGGGTCAGCCCCAGCATTTT
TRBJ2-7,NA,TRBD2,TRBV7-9,CASSPLSGMMSSYEQYF,TGTGCCAGCAGCCCCCTTAGCGGGATGATGAGCTCCTACGAGCAGTACTTC
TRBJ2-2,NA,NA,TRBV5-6,CASSFATGVTGELFF,TGTGCCAGCAGCTTTGCGACAGGTGTCACCGGGGAGCTGTTTTTT
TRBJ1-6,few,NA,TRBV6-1,CASSEALSGYNSPLHF,TGTGCCAGCAGTGAAGCTCTATCCGGGTATAATTCACCCCTCCACTTT
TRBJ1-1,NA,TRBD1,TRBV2,CASSGDRGLNTEAFF,TGTGCCAGCAGTGGCGACAGGGGGTTGAACACTGAAGCTTTCTTT
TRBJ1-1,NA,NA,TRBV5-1,CASSLVRVEETEAFF,TGCGCCAGCAGCTTGGTTAGAGTCGAGGAGACTGAAGCTTTCTTT
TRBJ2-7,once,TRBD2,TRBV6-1,CASRERTSGFYEQYF,TGTGCCAGCAGGGAACGGACTAGCGGTTTCTACGAGCAGTACTTC
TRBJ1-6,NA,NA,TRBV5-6,CASSWGDFNSPLHF,TGTGCCAGCAGCTGGGGAGACTTCAATTCACCCCTCCACTTT
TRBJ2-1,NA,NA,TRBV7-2,CASSPAGSSYNEQFF,TGTGCCAGCAGCCCGGCGGGGAGCTCCTACAATGAGCAGTTCTTC
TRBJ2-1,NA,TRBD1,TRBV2,CASRDRGRNEQFF,TGTGCCAGCAGGGACAGGGGGCGTAATGAGCAGTTCTTC
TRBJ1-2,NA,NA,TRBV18,CASSPTDNSNYGYTF,TGTGCCAGCTCACCCACGGACAACTCTAACTATGGCTACACCTTC
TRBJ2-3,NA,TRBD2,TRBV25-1,CASSEFSLAGGPDTQYF,TGTGCCAGCAGTGAATTCTCACTAGCGGGGGGTCCAGATACGCAGTATTTT
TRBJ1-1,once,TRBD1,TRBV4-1,CASSTGVGTEAFF,TGCGCCAGCAGTACAGGGGTAGGGACTGAAGCTTTCTTT
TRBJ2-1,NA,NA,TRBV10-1,CASSDGGGVDEQFF,TGCGCCAGCAGCGACGGGGGTGGGGTGGATGAGCAGTTCTTC
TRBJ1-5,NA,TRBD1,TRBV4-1,CASSQVLGTGEYGNQPQHF,TGCGCCAGCAGCCAAGTCCTCGGGACAGGGGAATATGGCAATCAGCCCCAGCATTTT
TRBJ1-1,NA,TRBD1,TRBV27,CASRLRQGHTEAFF,TGTGCCAGCAGGTTAAGACAGGGGCACACTGAAGCTTTCTTT
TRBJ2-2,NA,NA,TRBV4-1,CASSQDRGPNTGELFF,TGCGCCAGCAGCCAAGATCGGGGTCCGAACACCGGGGAGCTGTTTTTT
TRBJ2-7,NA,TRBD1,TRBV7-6,CASSVTTGEGSEQYF,TGTGCCAGCAGCGTCACGACAGGGGAAGGATCCGAGCAGTACTTC
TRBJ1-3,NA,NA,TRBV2,CASSEQGGGNTIYF,TGTGCCAGCAGTGAACAGGGAGGTGGAAACACCATATATTTT
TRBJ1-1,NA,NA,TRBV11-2,CASSTLDRAEAFF,TGTGCCAGCAGCACCCTCGACAGAGCTGAAGCTTTCTTT
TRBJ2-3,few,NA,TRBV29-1,CSVEDGYTQYF,TGCAGCGTTGAAGACGGGTATACGCAGTATTTT
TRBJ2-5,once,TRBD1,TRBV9,CASSITGGIETQYF,TGTGCCAGCAGCATTACAGGGGGAATTGAGACCCAGTACTTC
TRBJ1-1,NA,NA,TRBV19,CASSIDTVNTEAFF,TGTGCCAGTAGTATAGATACAGTGAACACTGAAGCTTTCTTT
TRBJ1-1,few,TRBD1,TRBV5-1,CASSPNPGQGTVGAFF,TGCGCCAGCAGCCCCAACCCTGGACAGGGGACGGTGGGCGCTTTCTTT
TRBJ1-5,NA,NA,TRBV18,CASSEQGTRNQPQHF,TGTGCCAGCTCAGAACAGGGAACCCGCAATCAGCCCCAGCATTTT
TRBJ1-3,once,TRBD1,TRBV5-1,CASSRFGTGAVSSGNTIYF,TGCGCCAGCAGCCGATTCGGGACAGGGGCGGTAAGCTCTGGAAACACCATATATTTT
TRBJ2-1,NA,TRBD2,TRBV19,CASIRGLADDNEQFF,TGTGCCAGTATCAGAGGACTAGCGGACGACAATGAGCAGTTCTTC
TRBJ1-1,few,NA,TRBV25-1,CASMSWTPNTEAFF,TGTGCCAGCATGAGTTGGACACCGAACACTGAAGCTTTCTTT
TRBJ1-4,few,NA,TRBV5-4,CASSADRRPNEKLFF,TGTGCCAGCAGCGCAGACAGGAGGCCTAATGAAAAACTGTTTTTT
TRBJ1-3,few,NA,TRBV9,CASSVEAGSFDSGNTIYF,TGTGCCAGCAGCGTAGAAGCAGGTTCCTTTGACTCTGGAAACACCATATATTTT
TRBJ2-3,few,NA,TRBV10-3,CAISEVEDTQYF,TGTGCCATCAGTGAGGTCGAGGATACGCAGTATTTT
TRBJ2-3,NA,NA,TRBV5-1,CASSSGFDAGF,TGCGCCAGCAGCTCGGGTTTCGACGCCGGATTT